This TCR beta chain was identified during a study of glioma-infiltrating T cells after dendritic cell vaccination. Study overall: Patients had newly diagnosed or recurrent glioblastoma and received dendritic cell vaccines. Autologous tumor lysate was loaded overnight onto monocyte-derived dendritic cells grown about seven days with IL-4 and GM-CSF.

The PCR used 60 V beta and 13 J beta primers. Sequencing was performed with immunoSEQ multiplex PCR; in TCRdb, only in-frame clones are kept and a portion is missing. This sample has roughly 96,000 clones; 79% occur once, and the top ten carry about 6.5%. Before vaccination, two weeks after the third vaccination, and at progression, PBMC were collected. V lost 8 bases to trimming and J lost 14 bases; unmatched junction nucleotides: 17. This CDR3 region has 14 residues. Germline assignment: CDR1 MNHEY and CDR2 SVGAGI. Material: blood, obtained before dendritic cell vaccination. This TCR came from a human donor with glioblastoma. The chain links TRBV6-5 to TRBJ2-1, with 8 positions matching TRBD1. CDR3 in DNA: TGTGCCAGCCACCGACAGGGGCACGTGGGCAGAAAGTTCTTC. Translation gives CASHRQGHVGRKFF.